These 9 T cell receptor beta chains originate from one sample sequenced in a study of cytomegalovirus exposure and HLA in healthy donors. The primer mix had 60 Vbeta and 13 Jbeta primers. Profiling relied on immunoSEQ multiplex PCR, and the TCRdb table lists in-frame clones only, not all of them. The sample holds about 140,000 clones, more than 8% seen once. Sequenced sample: PBMCs. The source of these receptors is a middle-aged man in good health and CMV-seronegative.

The V gene is TRBV5-1, the J gene TRBJ2-7; 12 bases match TRBD1. The germline gives CDR1 SGHRS, CDR2 YFSETQ. The CDR3 is 17 residues long. After removal of 0 bases from V and 5 bases from J, the junction contained 9 bases not matched to a gene. The CDR3 DNA reads TGCGCCAGCAGCTTGGCCACTGGGACAGGGGGCGTTGACGAGCAGTACTTC. Translated, it gives CASSLATGTGGVDEQYF.

The gene calls are TRBV5-1 and TRBJ1-3; 9 bases agree with TRBD1. CDR1 SGHRS and CDR2 YFSETQ come from the germline V gene. After removal of 4 bases from V and 1 base from J, the junction contained 3 bases not matched to a gene. The CDR3 consists of 15 residues. Here the CDR3 reads CASSPGQGSGNTIYF. The CDR3 region has the DNA TGCGCCAGCAGCCCGGGACAGGGATCTGGAAACACCATATATTTT.

DNA for the CDR3: TGTGCCAGCTCACCAGTGGACAGGGGGATCTACGAGCAGTACTTC. Its translation: CASSPVDRGIYEQYF. The V and J genes are TRBV18 and TRBJ2-7; TRBD1 matches 10 bases. The length of the CDR3 is 15 residues. Per germline, CDR1 KGHSH and CDR2 LQKENI. The V segment lost 2 bases and the J segment 3 bases; nucleotides outside the gene matches: 4.

This clone was picked up a small number of times. CDR3 nucleotide sequence: TGTGCTAGTGGTTTGGAACCCCGACAGGGGGCAGTCGAGCAGTACTTC. Its protein is CASGLEPRQGAVEQYF. This chain connects TRBV12-5 to TRBJ2-7; 10 nucleotides align to TRBD1. The CDR3 covers 16 residues. The ends lost 1 base at V and 6 bases at J; junction bases unmatched: 9. CDR1 is LGHNT and CDR2 is FRNRAP in the germline V gene.

The table lists this clone with a few counts. CDR3 sequence (DNA): TGTGCCAGCAGCCCGACAGGGCGTCAGCCCCAGCATTTT. Translating it yields CASSPTGRQPQHF. The gene calls are TRBV2 and TRBJ1-5; 7 positions agree with TRBD1. V shed 6 bases, J shed 6 bases, and the junction held 5 bases outside the gene matches. This CDR3 comprises 13 residues. Germline V gene data show CDR1 as SNHLY and CDR2 as FYNNEI.

This clone was detected only a few times. The chain recombines TRBV6-5 with TRBJ1-4, with D possibly matching TRBD1 (5 bases). V lost 1 base and J 3 bases, leaving 9 bases between the germline ends. Germline V gives CDR1 MNHEY, CDR2 SVGAGI. There are 15 residues in the CDR3. The CDR3 DNA is TGTGCCAGCAGTTACTTAGCGGGACCTAATGAAAAACTGTTTTTT. This translates into CASSYLAGPNEKLFF.

A few counts support this clone. The chain employs TRBV19 and TRBJ1-4; TRBD1 aligns across 9 bases. The V gene's germline CDR1 is LNHDA and CDR2 SQIVND (reference sequence). This CDR3 is 13 amino acids long. V trimming: 10 bases; J trimming: 7 bases; junction bases outside the gene matches: 7. The chain's CDR3 is CATWDRDTEKLFF. The CDR3 DNA sequence: TGTGCCACCTGGGACAGGGACACTGAAAAACTGTTTTTT.

The table lists this clone with a few counts. The chain combines TRBV9 with TRBJ1-2; 7 positions agree with TRBD1. This CDR3 has 15 residues. Germline values: CDR1 SGDLS, CDR2 YYNGEE. The J segment lost 1 base and the V segment lost 4 bases, leaving 7 bases of the junction unmatched. CDR3 sequence reads: CASSQGGQINYGYTF. DNA of the CDR3: TGTGCCAGCAGCCAGGGGGGACAGATTAACTATGGCTACACCTTC.

This chain joins TRBV5-6 and TRBJ2-2; a possible D gene is TRBD2 (6 bases). CDR1 is SGHDT, CDR2 YYEEEE, per germline. V lost 3 bases to trimming and J lost 4 bases, with 16 bases between them. This CDR3 is built from 16 residues. The CDR3 loop reads CASSSYRRALTGELFF. CDR3 nucleotide sequence: TGTGCCAGCAGCTCGTATCGGAGGGCCCTCACCGGGGAGCTGTTTTTT. Drawing the rest from reference TRBV5-6 and TRBJ2-2, the complete variable domain is DAGVTQSPTHLIKTRGQQVTLRCSPKSGHDTVSWYQQALGQGPQFIFQYYEEEERQRGNFPDRFSGHQFPNYSSELNVNALLLGDSALYLCASSSYRRALTGELFFGEGSRLTVL.